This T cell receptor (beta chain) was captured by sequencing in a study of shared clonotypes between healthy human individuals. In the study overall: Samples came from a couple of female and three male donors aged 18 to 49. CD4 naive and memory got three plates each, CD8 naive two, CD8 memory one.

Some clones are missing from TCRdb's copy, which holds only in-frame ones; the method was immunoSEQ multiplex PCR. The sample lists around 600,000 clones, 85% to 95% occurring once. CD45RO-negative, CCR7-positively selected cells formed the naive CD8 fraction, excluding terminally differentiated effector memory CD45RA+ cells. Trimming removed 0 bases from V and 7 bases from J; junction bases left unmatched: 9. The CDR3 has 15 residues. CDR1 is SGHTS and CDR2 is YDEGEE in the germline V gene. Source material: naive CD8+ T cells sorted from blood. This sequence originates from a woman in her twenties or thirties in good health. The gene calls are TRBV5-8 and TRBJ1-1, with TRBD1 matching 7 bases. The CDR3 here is CASSLATGQGGEAFF. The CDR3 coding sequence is TGTGCCAGCAGCTTGGCGACAGGGCAAGGTGGTGAAGCTTTCTTT.